This T cell receptor beta chain appears in the sequencing data of a study of early T cells in non-severe SARS-CoV-2 infection. Looking at the study overall: The study sequenced bulk RNA from unsorted whole blood, with chains unpaired.

To note about this clonotype: Its antigen is undetermined.

The study's findings and limits: VDJdb matching skewed toward anti-spike CD8 responses, missing private and CD4 specificities.

Individual cDNA molecules were tagged with unique molecular identifiers, the study reported. MiXCR was run by TCRdb on the 5' RACE reads, yielding one entry per CDR3 protein. The profile shows some 80,000 distinct CDR3 sequences, more than 9% of them singletons. This CDR3 has 13 amino acids. Germline CDR1 and CDR2: LNHDA and SQIVND (reference sequence). Trimming stripped 2 bases from V and 3 bases from J, with 8 bases between. This TCR derives from an adult who was a healthcare worker with PCR-confirmed SARS-CoV-2 infection or an uninfected control (not recorded which). Sequencing was done on a sample of whole blood. The rearrangement joins TRBV19 to TRBJ2-7, with D possibly TRBD2 on 5 matching bases. The CDR3 DNA is TGTGCCAGTAGTATACCGGGATTCTACGAGCAGTACTTC. Encoded protein: CASSIPGFYEQYF.